This TCR beta chain was documented in a study of blood T cell repertoires in COVID-19. Study-level information: T cells, B-cell-depleted T cells, or PBMCs provided the cDNA or gDNA that served as material.

V gave up 0 bases and J gave up 10 bases; unmatched junction bases: 8. The CDR3 covers 15 residues. The V gene's germline CDR1 is MNHEY and CDR2 SVGEGT. As handled by the study authors: Estimates of nucleated cell counts were drawn from the amplification of reference gene primers. TCRdb's copy holds only in-frame clones and misses some; the assay was immunoSEQ multiplex PCR. V and J calls plus clone size are reproduced from that table; the DNA served to infer D and trimming. Among roughly 250,000 clones listed, 70% to 90% were seen once. The receptor was derived from a woman in her thirties or forties who had recovered from COVID-19. Sequenced input: peripheral blood. V is TRBV6-2 or TRBV6-3 and J is TRBJ2-1, with 8 bases that match TRBD2. The chain's CDR3 is CASSYSGTRGGEQFF. DNA of the CDR3: TGTGCCAGCAGTTACTCGGGGACTAGGGGGGGGGAGCAGTTCTTC.